A single sample gave rise to the 9 T cell receptor beta chains below, sequenced in a study of blood T cell repertoires in COVID-19. Using immunoSEQ multiplex PCR, the repertoire was profiled, and TCRdb retains in-frame clones only, with some absent. The table shows 300,000 to 350,000 clones, with about 91% occurring only once. Material for sequencing was peripheral blood. Receptors were obtained from a woman under 40 with COVID-19, enrolled during active disease.

The rearrangement links TRBV5-1 to TRBJ1-2; 12 nucleotides align to TRBD1. Germline CDR1 reads SGHRS; CDR2 reads YFSETQ. V gave up 4 bases and J gave up 0 bases; unmatched junction bases: 10. CDR3 size: 18 residues. Here the CDR3 reads CASSQAGTGGSSNYGYTF. DNA of the CDR3: TGCGCCAGCAGCCAGGCCGGGACAGGGGGCTCCTCTAACTATGGCTACACCTTC.

The chain joins TRBV12-3 or TRBV12-4 to TRBJ2-3; TRBD2 might be the D (6 bases). Trimming removed 3 bases at V and 6 bases at J, with 7 bases between. CDR3 length equals 12 residues. The CDR3 sequence is CASSFGSDTQYF. CDR3 coding DNA: TGTGCCAGCAGTTTCGGGAGTGATACGCAGTATTTT.

The V call is TRBV4-3, the J call TRBJ1-3, with 7 bases fitting TRBD1. V gave up 0 bases and J gave up 3 bases; unmatched junction bases: 5. The CDR3 is made up of 16 amino acids. Germline V gene data show CDR1 as LGHNA and CDR2 as YSLEER. CDR3 DNA sequence: TGCGCCAGCAGCCAAGATCGCACAGGGGTTGGAAACACCATATATTTT. It is translated as CASSQDRTGVGNTIYF.

This clone was counted a few times. The chain recombines TRBV7-9 with TRBJ1-2; TRBD1 is a possible D gene (5 bases). CDR1 and CDR2 from the germline V gene are SEHNR and FQNEAQ (reference sequence). The CDR3 contains 12 residues. V lost 4 bases and J 5 bases, leaving 8 bases between the germline ends. The CDR3 reads CASSSGLYGYTF. The CDR3 region has the DNA TGTGCCAGCAGCTCAGGGCTGTATGGCTACACCTTC.

This chain links TRBV27 with TRBJ1-1, with D possibly being TRBD1 (5 bases). V was pared by 2 bases and J by 1 base, with 11 bases between. The CDR3 is made up of 15 amino acids. Germline V gives CDR1 MNHEY, CDR2 SMNVEV (reference sequence). CDR3 region: CASSLGAPGNTEAFF. In DNA, the CDR3 is TGTGCCAGCAGTTTAGGGGCCCCGGGGAACACTGAAGCTTTCTTT.

This clone was counted a single time. The chain uses TRBV14 and TRBJ2-2; D unclear. V lost 4 bases and J lost 4, with 16 bases in between. Germline CDR1 reads SGHDN; CDR2 reads FVKESK. This CDR3 spans 16 amino acids. The CDR3 DNA follows: TGTGCCAGCAGCCCCTTCCAGGCGACCCTCACCGGGGAGCTGTTTTTT. As protein: CASSPFQATLTGELFF.

The chain combines TRBV6-5 with TRBJ2-7; 7 nucleotides align to TRBD1. Germline V lookup: CDR1 MNHEY, CDR2 SVGAGI. The CDR3 is 12 residues long. With 6 bases clipped from V and 3 bases from J, the junction kept 2 bases outside the gene matches. The CDR3 here is CASRDRDYEQYF. In DNA, the CDR3 is TGTGCCAGCAGAGACAGGGACTACGAGCAGTACTTC.

This chain joins TRBV7-8 and TRBJ2-2; D is ambiguous. From germline, CDR1 is SGHVS and CDR2 FQNEAQ. The CDR3 has 14 residues. Trimming left V 5 bases short and J 2 bases short, with 9 bases between. For the CDR3, the DNA is TGTGCCAGCAGCCCTATGGTTAACACCGGGGAGCTGTTTTTT. This translates into CASSPMVNTGELFF.

The table lists this clone with a few counts. This rearrangement joins TRBV7-9 to TRBJ2-5; weak D call: TRBD1 (7 bases). Trimming cost V 5 bases and J 4 bases, with 17 bases left between them. The germline V gene has CDR1 SEHNR and CDR2 FQNEAQ (reference sequence). This CDR3 comprises 15 residues. The CDR3 sequence is CASSPSTGTPETQYF. The CDR3 DNA reads TGTGCCAGCAGCCCGTCGACAGGGACTCCAGAGACCCAGTACTTC.